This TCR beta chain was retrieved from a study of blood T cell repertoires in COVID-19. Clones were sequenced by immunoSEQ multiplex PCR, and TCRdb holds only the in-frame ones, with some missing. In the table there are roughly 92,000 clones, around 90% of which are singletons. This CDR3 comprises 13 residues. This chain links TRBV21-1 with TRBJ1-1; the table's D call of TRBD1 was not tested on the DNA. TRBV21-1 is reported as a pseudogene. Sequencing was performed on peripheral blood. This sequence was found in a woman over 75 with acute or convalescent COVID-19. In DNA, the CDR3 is TGTGCCACCGATCTCACAGGCCTAACTGAAGCTTTCTTT. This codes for CATDLTGLTEAFF.